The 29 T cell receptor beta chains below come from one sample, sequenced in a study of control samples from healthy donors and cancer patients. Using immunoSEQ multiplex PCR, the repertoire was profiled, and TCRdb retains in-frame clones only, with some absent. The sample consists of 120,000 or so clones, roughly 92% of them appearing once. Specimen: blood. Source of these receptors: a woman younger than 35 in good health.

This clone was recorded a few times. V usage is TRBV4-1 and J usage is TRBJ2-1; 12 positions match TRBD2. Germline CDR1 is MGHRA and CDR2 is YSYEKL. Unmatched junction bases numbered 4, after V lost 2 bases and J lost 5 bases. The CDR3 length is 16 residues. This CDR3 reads CASSQPSSGRDNEQFF. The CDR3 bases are TGCGCCAGCAGCCAACCGTCTAGCGGGAGGGACAATGAGCAGTTCTTC.

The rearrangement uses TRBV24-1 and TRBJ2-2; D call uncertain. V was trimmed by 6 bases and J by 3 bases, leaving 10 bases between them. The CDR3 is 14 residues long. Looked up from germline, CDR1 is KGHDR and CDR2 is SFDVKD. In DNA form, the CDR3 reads TGTGCCACCAGTAGCCGAACTTACACCGGGGAGCTGTTTTTT. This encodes CATSSRTYTGELFF.

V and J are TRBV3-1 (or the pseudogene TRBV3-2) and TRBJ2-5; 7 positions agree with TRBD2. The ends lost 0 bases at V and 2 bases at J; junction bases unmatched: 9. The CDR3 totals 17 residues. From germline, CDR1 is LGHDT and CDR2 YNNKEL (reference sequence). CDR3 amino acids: CASSQDDGLADQETQYF. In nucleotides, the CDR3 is TGTGCCAGCAGCCAAGACGACGGGCTAGCGGATCAAGAGACCCAGTACTTC.

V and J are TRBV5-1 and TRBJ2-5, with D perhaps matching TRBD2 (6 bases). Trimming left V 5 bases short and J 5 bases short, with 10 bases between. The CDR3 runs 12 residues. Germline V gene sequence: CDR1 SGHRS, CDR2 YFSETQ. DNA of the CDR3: TGCGCCAGCAGGTGGGGGGAGGAGACCCAGTACTTC. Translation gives CASRWGEETQYF.

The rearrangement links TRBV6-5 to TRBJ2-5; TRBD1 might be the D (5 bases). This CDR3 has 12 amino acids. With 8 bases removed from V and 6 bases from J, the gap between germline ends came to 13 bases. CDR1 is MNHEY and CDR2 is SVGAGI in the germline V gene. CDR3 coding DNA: TGTGCCAGCGAAGGGGTCTTAAAGACCCAGTACTTC. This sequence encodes CASEGVLKTQYF.

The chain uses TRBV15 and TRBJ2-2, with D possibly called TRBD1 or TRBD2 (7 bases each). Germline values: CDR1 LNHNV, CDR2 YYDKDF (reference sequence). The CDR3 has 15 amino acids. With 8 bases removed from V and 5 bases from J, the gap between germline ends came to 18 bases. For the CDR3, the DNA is TGTGCCACCGAGGGGGACAGAGCGGGAACCGGGGAGCTGTTTTTT. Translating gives CATEGDRAGTGELFF.

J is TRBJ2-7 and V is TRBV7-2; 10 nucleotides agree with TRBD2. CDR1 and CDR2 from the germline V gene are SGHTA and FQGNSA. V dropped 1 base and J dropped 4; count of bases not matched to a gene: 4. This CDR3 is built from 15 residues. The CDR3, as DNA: TGTGCCAGCAGCTTAGAAGCGGGGGGGACGTACGAGCAGTACTTC. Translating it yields CASSLEAGGTYEQYF.

As DNA, the CDR3 is TGTGCCAGCAGCGTAGGTCCCGAGGCAGGACGCGAGCAGTACTTC. This encodes CASSVGPEAGREQYF. The chain has TRBV9 and TRBJ2-7; D not resolved. The germline gives CDR1 SGDLS, CDR2 YYNGEE. The CDR3 length is 15 residues. V was pared by 0 bases and J by 6 bases, with 16 bases between.

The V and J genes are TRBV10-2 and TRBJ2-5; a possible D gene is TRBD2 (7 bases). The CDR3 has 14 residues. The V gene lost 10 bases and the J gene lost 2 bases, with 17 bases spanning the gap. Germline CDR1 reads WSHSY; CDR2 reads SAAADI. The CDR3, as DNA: TGCGCCACCCGCCGCGGGGGCGGGCAAGAGACCCAGTACTTC. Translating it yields CATRRGGGQETQYF.

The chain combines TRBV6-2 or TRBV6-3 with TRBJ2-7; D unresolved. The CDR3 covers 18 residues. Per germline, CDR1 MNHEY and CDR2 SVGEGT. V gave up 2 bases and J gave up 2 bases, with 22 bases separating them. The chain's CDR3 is CASSYKPPTSLAPYEQYF. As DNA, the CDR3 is TGTGCCAGCAGTTACAAGCCACCGACATCATTAGCCCCCTACGAGCAGTACTTC.

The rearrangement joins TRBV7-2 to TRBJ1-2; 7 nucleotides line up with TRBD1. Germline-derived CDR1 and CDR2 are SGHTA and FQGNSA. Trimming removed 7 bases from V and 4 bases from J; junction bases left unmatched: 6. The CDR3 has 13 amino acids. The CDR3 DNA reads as TGTGCCAGCACCCCGGGACAGAGCTATGGCTACACCTTC. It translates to CASTPGQSYGYTF.

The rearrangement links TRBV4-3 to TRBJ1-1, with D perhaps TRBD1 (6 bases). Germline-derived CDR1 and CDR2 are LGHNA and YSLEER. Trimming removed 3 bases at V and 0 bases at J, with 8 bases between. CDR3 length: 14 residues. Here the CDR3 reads CASSQDRMNTEAFF. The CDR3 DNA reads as TGCGCCAGCAGCCAGGACAGAATGAACACTGAAGCTTTCTTT.

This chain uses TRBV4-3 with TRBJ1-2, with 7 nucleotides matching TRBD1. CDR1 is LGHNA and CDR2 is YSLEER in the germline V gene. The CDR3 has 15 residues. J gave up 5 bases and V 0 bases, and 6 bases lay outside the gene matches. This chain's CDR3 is CASSQETTGRYGYTF. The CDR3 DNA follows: TGCGCCAGCAGCCAAGAGACGACAGGGAGGTATGGCTACACCTTC.

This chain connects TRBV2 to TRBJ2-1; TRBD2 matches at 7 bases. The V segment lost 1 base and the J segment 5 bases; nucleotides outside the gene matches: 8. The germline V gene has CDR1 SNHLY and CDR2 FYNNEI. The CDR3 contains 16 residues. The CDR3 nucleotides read TGTGCCAGCAGTGAAGTCGGCGGGAGTTATAACAATGAGCAGTTCTTC. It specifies CASSEVGGSYNNEQFF.

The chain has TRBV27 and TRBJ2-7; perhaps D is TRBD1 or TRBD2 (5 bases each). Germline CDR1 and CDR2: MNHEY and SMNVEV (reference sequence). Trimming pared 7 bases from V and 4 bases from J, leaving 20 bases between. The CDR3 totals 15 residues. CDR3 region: CASMRVGQGPYEQYF. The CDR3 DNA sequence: TGTGCCAGCATGCGGGTCGGGCAGGGACCTTACGAGCAGTACTTC.

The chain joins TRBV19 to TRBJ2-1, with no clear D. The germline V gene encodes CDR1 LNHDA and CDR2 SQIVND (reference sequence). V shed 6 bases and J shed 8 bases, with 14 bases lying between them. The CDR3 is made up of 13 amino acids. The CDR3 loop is CASRVASGDEQFF. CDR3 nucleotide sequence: TGTGCCAGTAGAGTGGCTTCTGGGGATGAGCAGTTCTTC. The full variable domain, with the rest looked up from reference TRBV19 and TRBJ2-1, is DGGITQSPKYLFRKEGQNVTLSCEQNLNHDAMYWYRQDPGQGLRLIYYSQIVNDFQKGDIAEGYSVSREKKESFPLTVTSAQKNPTAFYLCASRVASGDEQFFGPGTRLTVL.

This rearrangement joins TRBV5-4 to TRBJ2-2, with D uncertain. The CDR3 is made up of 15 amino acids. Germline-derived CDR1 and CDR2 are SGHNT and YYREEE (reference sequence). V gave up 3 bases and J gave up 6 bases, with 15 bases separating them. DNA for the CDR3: TGTGCCAGCAGCTCCGGACCAGCCCTCGCCGGGGAGCTGTTTTTT. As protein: CASSSGPALAGELFF.

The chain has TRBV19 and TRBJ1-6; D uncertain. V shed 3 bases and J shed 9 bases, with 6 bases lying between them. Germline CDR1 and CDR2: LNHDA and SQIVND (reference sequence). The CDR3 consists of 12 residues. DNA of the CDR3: TGTGCCAGTAGTATTCCGCCTTCACCCCTCCACTTT. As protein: CASSIPPSPLHF.

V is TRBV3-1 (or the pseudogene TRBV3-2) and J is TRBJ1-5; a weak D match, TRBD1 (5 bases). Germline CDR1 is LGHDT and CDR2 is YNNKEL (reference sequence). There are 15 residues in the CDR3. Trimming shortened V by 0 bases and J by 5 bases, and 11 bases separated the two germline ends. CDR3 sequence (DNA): TGTGCCAGCAGCCAAGAACCTACAGGCCATCAGCCCCAGCATTTT. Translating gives CASSQEPTGHQPQHF.

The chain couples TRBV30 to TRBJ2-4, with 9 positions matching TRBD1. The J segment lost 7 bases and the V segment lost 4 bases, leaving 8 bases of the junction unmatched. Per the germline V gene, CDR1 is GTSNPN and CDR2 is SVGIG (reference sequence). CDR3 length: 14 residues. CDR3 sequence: CAWTRPGQGNIQYF. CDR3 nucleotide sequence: TGTGCCTGGACAAGGCCGGGACAGGGTAACATTCAGTACTTC.

In DNA, the CDR3 is TGCGCCAGCAGCAGCCCAGGACAGGCCAAAAACATTCAGTACTTC. This gives the protein CASSSPGQAKNIQYF. The chain uses TRBV5-1 and TRBJ2-4; D may be TRBD1 (6 bases). The germline V and J ends were trimmed by 4 bases and 1 base, with 12 bases remaining between them. CDR3 length: 15 amino acids. CDR1 SGHRS and CDR2 YFSETQ come from the germline V gene. The variable domain in full, with the rest retrieved from reference TRBV5-1 and TRBJ2-4, is KAGVTQTPRYLIKTRGQQVTLSCSPISGHRSVSWYQQTPGQGLQFLFEYFSETQRNKGNFPGRFSGRQFSNSRSEMNVSTLELGDSALYLCASSSPGQAKNIQYFGAGTRLSVL.

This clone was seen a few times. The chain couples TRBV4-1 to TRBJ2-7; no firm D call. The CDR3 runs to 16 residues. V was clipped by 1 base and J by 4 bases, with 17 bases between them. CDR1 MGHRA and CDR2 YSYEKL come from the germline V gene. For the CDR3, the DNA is TGCGCCAGCAGCCAAGTGACCTCTGGGCCCCCTTACGAGCAGTACTTC. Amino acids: CASSQVTSGPPYEQYF.

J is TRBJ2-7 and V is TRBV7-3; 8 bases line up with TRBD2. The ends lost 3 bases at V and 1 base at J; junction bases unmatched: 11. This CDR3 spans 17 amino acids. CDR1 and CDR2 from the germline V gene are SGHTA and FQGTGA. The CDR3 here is CASSFHYGGALSYEQYF. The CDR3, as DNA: TGTGCCAGCAGCTTCCATTACGGGGGGGCCTTGTCCTACGAGCAGTACTTC.

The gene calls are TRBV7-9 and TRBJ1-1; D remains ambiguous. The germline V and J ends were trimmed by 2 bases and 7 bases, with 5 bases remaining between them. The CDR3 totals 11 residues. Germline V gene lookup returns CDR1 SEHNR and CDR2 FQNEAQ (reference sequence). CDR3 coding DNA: TGTGCCAGCAGCTTACGAGATGAAGCTTTCTTT. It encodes CASSLRDEAFF.

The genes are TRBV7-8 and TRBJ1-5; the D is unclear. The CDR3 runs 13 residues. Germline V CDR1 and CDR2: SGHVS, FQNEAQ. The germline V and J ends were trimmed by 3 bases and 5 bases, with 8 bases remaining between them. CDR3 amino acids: CASSLQSYQPQHF. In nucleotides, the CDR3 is TGTGCCAGCAGCTTGCAGAGTTATCAGCCCCAGCATTTT.

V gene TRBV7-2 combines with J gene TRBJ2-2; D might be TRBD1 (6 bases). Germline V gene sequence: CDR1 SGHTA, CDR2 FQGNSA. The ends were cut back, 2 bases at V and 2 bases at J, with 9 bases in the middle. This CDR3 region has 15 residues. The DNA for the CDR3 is TGTGCCAGCAGCTTATTGGGACAAAACACCGGGGAGCTGTTTTTT. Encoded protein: CASSLLGQNTGELFF.

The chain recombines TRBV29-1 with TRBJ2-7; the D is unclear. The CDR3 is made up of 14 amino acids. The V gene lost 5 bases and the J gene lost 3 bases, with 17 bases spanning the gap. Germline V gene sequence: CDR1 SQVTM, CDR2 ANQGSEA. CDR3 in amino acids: CSVRDDRADYEQYF. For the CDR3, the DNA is TGCAGCGTTAGAGACGACCGGGCCGACTACGAGCAGTACTTC.

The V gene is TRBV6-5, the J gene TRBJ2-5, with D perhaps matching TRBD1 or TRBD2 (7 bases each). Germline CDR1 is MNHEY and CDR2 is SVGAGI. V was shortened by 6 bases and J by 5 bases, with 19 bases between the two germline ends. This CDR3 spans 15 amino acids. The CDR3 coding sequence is TGTGCCAGCAGACACGCTGGCCAGGGGGGGGAGACCCAGTACTTC. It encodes CASRHAGQGGETQYF.

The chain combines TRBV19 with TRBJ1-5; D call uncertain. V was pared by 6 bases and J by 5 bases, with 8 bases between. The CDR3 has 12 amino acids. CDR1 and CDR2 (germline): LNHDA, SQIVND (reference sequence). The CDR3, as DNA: TGTGCCAGTAGCCGAGAGGATCAGCCCCAGCATTTT. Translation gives CASSREDQPQHF.